This T cell receptor (beta chain) was obtained from a study of identical twins. TCRdb re-called the 5' RACE reads through MiXCR, storing one row per CDR3 protein. The sample holds about 890,000 distinct CDR3 sequences, approximately 13% seen once. The germline CDR1 and CDR2 sequences are MNHEY and SMNVEV (reference sequence). Trimming shortened V by 3 bases and J by 7 bases, and 22 bases separated the two germline ends. This CDR3 comprises 16 residues. The same specimen was also included in a second study, on yellow fever vaccine responses in identical twins.

Sequenced input: PBMCs. The receptor was derived from a young woman in good health. The rearrangement links TRBV27 to TRBJ2-7, with D perhaps assigned TRBD1 or TRBD2 (5 bases each). The CDR3 DNA sequence: TGTGCCAGCAGTTTGACCCGCACGGGGCGCTTCGGGGAGCAGTACTTC. Its translation: CASSLTRTGRFGEQYF.